These T cell receptor beta chains were read from a single sample in a study of blood T cell repertoires in COVID-19. This table comes from immunoSEQ multiplex PCR, and its TCRdb copy is limited to in-frame clones, with some not included. The sample contains about 59,000 clones, 65% to 90% of which appear only once. The material sequenced was peripheral blood. The receptor set was obtained from an elderly woman with active or convalescent COVID-19. The CDR3 runs from the conserved cysteine through the conserved F or W. D genes are given only for firm matches. Clone size is not always given. Where it is, it says once, few, many or a class for expanded clones.

CDR3aa	CDR3nt	abundance	v_gene	j_gene	d_gene
CASSFYGEETQYF	TGTGCCAGCAGCTTTTACGGGGAAGAGACCCAGTACTTC	.	TRBV7-2	TRBJ2-5	.
CASGLDRGSLLYSGNTIYF	TGTGCTAGTGGTTTGGATCGGGGGTCTTTGCTCTACTCTGGAAACACCATATATTTT	.	TRBV12-5	TRBJ1-3	.
CASSPRGEANEKLFF	TGTGCCAGCAGTCCTCGGGGGGAAGCTAATGAAAAACTGTTTTTT	.	TRBV16	TRBJ1-4	.
CASSSNQYGYTF	TGTGCCAGCAGCTCCAATCAGTATGGCTACACCTTC	once	TRBV7-9	TRBJ1-2	.
CASSLQGRTGELFF	TGTGCCAGCAGTCTACAGGGGCGCACCGGGGAGCTGTTTTTT	.	TRBV28	TRBJ2-2	TRBD1
CASSWDSSYEQYF	TGCGCCAGCAGCTGGGACAGTTCCTACGAGCAGTACTTC	.	TRBV5-1	TRBJ2-7	TRBD1
CASRSESSGANVLTF	TGTGCCAGCAGGTCCGAGAGTTCTGGGGCCAACGTCCTGACTTTC	.	TRBV5-4	TRBJ2-6	.
CASSFRVTGVNYGYTF	TGTGCCAGCAGCTTTAGAGTAACAGGAGTAAACTATGGCTACACCTTC	.	TRBV7-2	TRBJ1-2	.
CASSLRDRAVNGYTF	TGTGCCAGCAGCCTCCGGGACAGGGCGGTCAATGGCTACACCTTC	.	TRBV7-8	TRBJ1-2	TRBD1
CASSLSGLLDRVDTYGYTF	TGTGCCAGCAGTTTATCGGGGCTACTTGACAGGGTCGATACCTATGGCTACACCTTC	few	TRBV27	TRBJ1-2	TRBD1
CASSLNRGTEQYF	TGTGCCAGCAGCTTAAACAGGGGGACCGAGCAGTACTTC	few	TRBV7-3	TRBJ2-7	TRBD1
CASSPRTSKSTDTQYF	TGTGCCAGCAGCCCCCGGACTAGCAAATCCACAGATACGCAGTATTTT	.	TRBV7-9	TRBJ2-3	TRBD2
CARSLGGARTGELFF	TGTGCCCGCAGCCTGGGGGGGGCTAGGACCGGGGAGCTGTTTTTT	.	TRBV3-1/TRBV3-2	TRBJ2-2	.
CASSPGLASTDTQYF	TGTGCCAGCAGCCCGGGACTAGCTAGCACAGATACGCAGTATTTT	.	TRBV5-6	TRBJ2-3	TRBD2
CASSRTGGNQPQHF	TGTGCCAGCAGTCGGACCGGGGGCAATCAGCCCCAGCATTTT	.	TRBV6-4	TRBJ1-5	.
CASSLGTDTEAFF	TGTGCCAGCAGCTTAGGGACAGACACTGAAGCTTTCTTT	.	TRBV7-8	TRBJ1-1	.
CASSRDRARTEAFF	TGTGCCAGCAGCCGGGACAGGGCTCGGACTGAAGCTTTCTTT	few	TRBV6-5	TRBJ1-1	TRBD1
CASSYSTRGGPSYEQYF	TGTGCCAGCAGTTACTCGACTCGCGGGGGGCCCTCCTACGAGCAGTACTTC	.	TRBV6-2/TRBV6-3	TRBJ2-7	TRBD2
CASSPAGEGGELFF	TGTGCCAGCAGCCCCGCAGGGGAAGGCGGGGAGCTGTTTTTT	few	TRBV6-2/TRBV6-3	TRBJ2-2	.
CASSSTGPSYEQYF	TGTGCCAGCAGTTCGACAGGGCCCTCCTACGAGCAGTACTTC	.	TRBV27	TRBJ2-7	TRBD1
CASSQVFRGPYGYTF	TGCGCCAGCAGCCAAGTCTTTAGGGGTCCCTATGGCTACACCTTC	.	TRBV4-3	TRBJ1-2	.
CASSFYRDTSSYEQYF	TGCGCCAGCAGCTTCTATCGGGACACAAGCTCCTACGAGCAGTACTTC	.	TRBV5-1	TRBJ2-7	.
CASSPPNGNEQYF	TGTGCCAGCTCACCGCCAAACGGGAACGAGCAGTACTTC	.	TRBV18	TRBJ2-7	.
CASSQETRAGGYTF	TGTGCCAGCAGCCAAGAGACCAGGGCCGGTGGCTACACCTTC	once	TRBV3-1/TRBV3-2	TRBJ1-2	.
CASSLQTGQSYEQYF	TGTGCCAGCAGTCTCCAGACAGGGCAATCCTACGAGCAGTACTTC	once	TRBV27	TRBJ2-7	TRBD1
CASSQGWQGWTEAFF	TGTGCCAGCAGCCAAGGTTGGCAGGGTTGGACTGAAGCTTTCTTT	.	TRBV3-1/TRBV3-2	TRBJ1-1	.
CASSPGTGWVGAEAFF	TGTGCCAGCAGTCCCGGGACAGGTTGGGTAGGAGCTGAAGCTTTCTTT	.	TRBV28	TRBJ1-1	TRBD1
CASSRDSLNTEAFF	TGCGCCAGCAGCCGGGACAGTCTGAACACTGAAGCTTTCTTT	.	TRBV5-1	TRBJ1-1	TRBD1
CASSYGLAGAEQFF	TGCGCCAGCAGTTACGGACTAGCGGGGGCTGAGCAGTTCTTC	.	TRBV5-1	TRBJ2-1	TRBD2
CASSENRANYGYTF	TGTGCCAGCAGTGAGAACCGGGCTAACTATGGCTACACCTTC	.	TRBV6-1	TRBJ1-2	.
CASSMGAGGFQETQYF	TGTGCCAGTAGTATGGGAGCGGGAGGATTCCAAGAGACCCAGTACTTC	.	TRBV19	TRBJ2-5	TRBD2
CASSGGTLGNTIYF	TGTGCCAGCAGTGGGGGGACTCTCGGGAACACCATATATTTT	.	TRBV2	TRBJ1-3	.
CASSPGQPISYNEQFF	TGTGCCAGCAGCCCCGGACAGCCCATCTCCTACAATGAGCAGTTCTTC	once	TRBV28	TRBJ2-1	.
CASSHLVQGEDTEAFF	TGCGCCAGCAGCCACCTCGTCCAGGGGGAGGACACTGAAGCTTTCTTT	.	TRBV4-1	TRBJ1-1	TRBD1
CASSIGRGSYNEQFF	TGTGCCAGTAGTATAGGAAGGGGTTCCTACAATGAGCAGTTCTTC	.	TRBV19	TRBJ2-1	.
CASSQGGISGSTDTQYF	TGTGCCAGCAGCCAAGGGGGGATTAGCGGGAGCACAGATACGCAGTATTTT	.	TRBV3-1/TRBV3-2	TRBJ2-3	TRBD2
CASSLGGGQETQYF	TGCGCCAGCAGCTTGGGCGGGGGCCAAGAGACCCAGTACTTC	.	TRBV5-1	TRBJ2-5	TRBD2
CASTRTGAGTGELFF	TGTGCCAGCACGCGAACAGGGGCGGGGACCGGGGAGCTGTTTTTT	.	TRBV6-6	TRBJ2-2	.
CASSSQLPQYF	TGTGCCAGCAGTAGCCAGTTGCCCCAGTACTTC	.	TRBV7-9	TRBJ2-5	.
CASSLARDSSFYGYTF	TGTGCCAGCAGCTTAGCCAGGGACAGTTCCTTCTATGGCTACACCTTC	once	TRBV7-8	TRBJ1-2	TRBD1
CASSLGAGGLPDTQYF	TGTGCCAGCAGCTTGGGAGCGGGGGGCCTCCCAGATACGCAGTATTTT	.	TRBV7-2	TRBJ2-3	TRBD2
CASSQEPRTSSYEQYF	TGTGCCAGCAGCCAAGAACCAAGGACTAGCTCCTACGAGCAGTACTTC	.	TRBV3-1/TRBV3-2	TRBJ2-7	TRBD2
CASSQEVAGLFF	TGCGCCAGCAGCCAAGAAGTAGCGGGGCTGTTCTTC	few	TRBV4-1	TRBJ2-1	TRBD2
CASSLVSGGHTLETQYF	TGTGCCAGCAGCTTGGTTAGCGGGGGCCACACCCTAGAGACCCAGTACTTC	.	TRBV5-6	TRBJ2-5	TRBD2
CASSAKTGVNTEAFF	TGCGCCAGCAGCGCAAAGACAGGTGTGAACACTGAAGCTTTCTTT	.	TRBV5-1	TRBJ1-1	.
CASSWDSLRAWDTEAFF	TGTGCCAGTAGTTGGGACAGTCTACGGGCGTGGGACACTGAAGCTTTCTTT	few	TRBV19	TRBJ1-1	TRBD1
CASSPLAGGSYEQYF	TGTGCCAGCAGCCCGCTCGCGGGGGGTTCCTACGAGCAGTACTTC	.	TRBV7-2	TRBJ2-7	TRBD2
CASSPGNSNQPQHF	TGTGCCAGCAGCCCAGGAAATAGCAATCAGCCCCAGCATTTT	.	TRBV7-2	TRBJ1-5	.
CASSLGLAYNEQFF	TGTGCCAGCAGCCTAGGACTAGCCTACAATGAGCAGTTCTTC	once	TRBV7-2	TRBJ2-1	TRBD2
CASSPLGAATNEKLFF	TGCGCCAGCAGCCCCTTGGGAGCAGCAACTAATGAAAAACTGTTTTTT	few	TRBV5-1	TRBJ1-4	.
CASTQLAGLTGELFF	TGTGCCAGCACCCAACTAGCGGGGCTTACCGGGGAGCTGTTTTTT	.	TRBV6-5	TRBJ2-2	TRBD2
CASSPFAGQETQYF	TGTGCCAGCTCACCGTTCGCAGGGCAAGAGACCCAGTACTTC	.	TRBV18	TRBJ2-5	.
CASSLVQEGETQYF	TGTGCCAGCAGCTTGGTGCAGGAGGGGGAGACCCAGTACTTC	.	TRBV5-6	TRBJ2-5	.
CASSPAGGRETQYF	TGCGCCAGCAGCCCAGCGGGGGGCCGAGAGACCCAGTACTTC	once	TRBV10-2	TRBJ2-5	TRBD2